What follows are 10 T cell receptor beta chains derived from one specimen sequenced in a study of T cells after yellow fever vaccination. TCRdb passed the 5' RACE reads through MiXCR, listing each CDR3 protein once. The data contain 300,000 or so distinct CDR3 sequences, 10% to 15% of them singletons. The sequenced sample was CD4+ T cells sorted from PBMCs, obtained 45 days after the yellow fever booster vaccination. The receptors stem from a man in his thirties or forties who received the YFV17D yellow fever vaccine.

V usage is TRBV11-3 and J usage is TRBJ2-2, with unresolved D. V lost 4 bases and J lost 1, with 13 bases in between. Looked up from germline, CDR1 is SGHNT and CDR2 is YENEEA. The CDR3 consists of 16 residues. CDR3 DNA: TGTGCCAGCAGCTCCTACCTTACGGAGAACACCGGGGAGCTGTTTTTT. This encodes CASSSYLTENTGELFF. Drawing the rest from reference TRBV11-3 and TRBJ2-2, the complete variable domain is EAGVVQSPRYKIIEKKQPVAFWCNPISGHNTLYWYLQNLGQGPELLIRYENEEAVDDSQLPKDRFSAERLKGVDSTLKIQPAELGDSAVYLCASSSYLTENTGELFFGEGSRLTVL.

This clonotype was observed a handful of times. The genes are TRBV18 and TRBJ1-4, with D perhaps matching TRBD1 (5 bases). The CDR3 loop spans 15 amino acids. Germline lookup yields CDR1 KGHSH and CDR2 LQKENI. Trimming took off 2 bases at V and 6 bases at J, with 13 bases between the two ends. CDR3 sequence (DNA): TGTGCCAGCTCACCAACATCTCAGACAGATGAAAAACTGTTTTTT. Its protein is CASSPTSQTDEKLFF.

This clonotype has more than one count but fewer than ten. The chain links TRBV24-1 to TRBJ2-3; 10 bases are a match to TRBD2. CDR3 length: 16 residues. CDR1 and CDR2 (germline): KGHDR, SFDVKD. The junction had 7 bases not matched to a gene; V was cut back by 4 bases and J by 4 bases. The CDR3 protein is CATSDRKAGGPDTQYF. The CDR3, as DNA: TGTGCCACCAGTGACCGGAAAGCGGGAGGGCCAGATACGCAGTATTTT.

Only a few counts were recorded for this clonotype. Here the CDR3 DNA reads TGCGCCAGCAGTGAGTCGGTCGGTCACACTGAAGCTTTCTTT. Encoded protein: CASSESVGHTEAFF. The gene calls are TRBV10-2 and TRBJ1-1; no clear D. V lost 0 bases, J lost 3 bases, and 8 bases lay in between. The CDR3 is 14 residues long. Germline V CDR1 and CDR2: WSHSY, SAAADI.

The J gene is TRBJ1-1, the V gene TRBV21-1; TRBD1, the D gene given by the table, was not confirmed from the DNA. TRBV21-1 is annotated as a pseudogene. CDR3 length equals 17 residues. DNA of the CDR3: TGTGCCAGCAGCAAAGTTCGGAGGGACAGGGGGAACACTGAAGCTTTCTTT. It is translated as CASSKVRRDRGNTEAFF.

This clonotype was detected only a few times. The J gene is TRBJ1-5, the V gene TRBV7-2; D call uncertain. The CDR3 spans 14 residues. Per germline, CDR1 SGHTA and CDR2 FQGNSA. Deletions cut 8 bases from V and 5 bases from J, with 16 bases between. CDR3 DNA sequence: TGTGCCAGCGCCAGACTAGGGAGATATCAGCCCCAGCATTTT. The encoded protein is CASARLGRYQPQHF.

The chain has TRBV12-3 or TRBV12-4 and TRBJ2-1; the match to TRBD2 covers 7 bases. The CDR3 has 15 amino acids. V shed 5 bases, J shed 4 bases, and the junction held 8 bases outside the gene matches. In DNA, the CDR3 is TGTGCCAGCAGTCTGCGGGAGCCCTCTTACAATGAGCAGTTCTTC. This gives the protein CASSLREPSYNEQFF.

The rearrangement links TRBV15 to TRBJ2-7; D is tentatively TRBD1 or TRBD2 (5 bases each). Germline assignment: CDR1 LNHNV and CDR2 YYDKDF (reference sequence). The V end lost 5 bases, the J end lost 3 bases, and 29 bases lay between the germline ends. CDR3 length equals 19 residues. In DNA, the CDR3 is TGTGCCACCAGCGCGGGTTTGGGTGAGGGGAAGAGACGGGACTACGAGCAGTACTTC. The encoded protein is CATSAGLGEGKRRDYEQYF.

This clonotype has a handful of counts. The V gene is TRBV7-2, the J gene TRBJ1-5; possible D gene TRBD1, 6 bases. The CDR3 contains 15 residues. Germline lookup yields CDR1 SGHTA and CDR2 FQGNSA. Trimming removed 5 bases from V and 4 bases from J, with 15 bases in between. The CDR3 here is CASSPAGTLNQPQHF. The CDR3 coding sequence is TGTGCCAGCAGCCCGGCCGGGACACTTAATCAGCCCCAGCATTTT.

V and J are TRBV7-9 and TRBJ2-7, with D possibly TRBD2 on 5 matching bases. V lost 5 bases and J 4 bases, leaving 12 bases between the germline ends. The CDR3 runs 13 residues. Germline V gives CDR1 SEHNR, CDR2 FQNEAQ (reference sequence). CDR3 nucleotides: TGTGCCAGCAGCCCTCTGAGCGGATACGAGCAGTACTTC. Its protein is CASSPLSGYEQYF.